Listed below are T cell receptor beta chains from one sample, sequenced in a study of blood T cells in healthy people across ages. Each CDR3 protein gets one entry after TCRdb re-called the 5' RACE reads with MiXCR. Of hundreds of thousands of distinct CDR3 sequences in the sample, approximately 59% are singletons; the top ten hold over 35%. The material sequenced was blood. These receptors were collected from a man aged 60 to 75 in good health. Each CDR3 is given with its conserved first and last residue. A D gene is named only where the DNA matches it firmly. Clone sizes are given selectively: once, few, many, or a class where the clone is expanded.

size	V	J	D	DNA	CDR3
-	TRBV20-1	TRBJ2-3	-	TGCAGTGCTAGAGATGGGGCAGGGGGGGAGGATACGCAGTATTTT	CSARDGAGGEDTQYF
-	TRBV9	TRBJ1-2	-	TGTGCCAGCAGCGTATCACAGGGCCCACACTATGGCTACACCTTC	CASSVSQGPHYGYTF
-	TRBV7-2	TRBJ2-1	-	TGTGCCAGCAGCTCCCGGGACACATCCTACAATGAGCAGTTCTTC	CASSSRDTSYNEQFF
-	TRBV28	TRBJ2-4	-	TGTGCCAGCAGTGAGGGTGGGACGTTTGGAGGTGGCAAAAACATTCAGTACTTC	CASSEGGTFGGGKNIQYF
few	TRBV15	TRBJ2-5	-	TGTGCCACCAGCAGAGATCCAGTCGGAGAGACCCAGTACTTC	CATSRDPVGETQYF
-	TRBV5-1	TRBJ2-5	-	TGCGCCAGCAGAGAAGCGCATCAAGAGACCCAGTACTTC	CASREAHQETQYF
-	TRBV9	TRBJ2-1	TRBD2	TGTGCCAGCAGCGTAGTCGGGGGGGGCCACTACAATGAGCAGTTCTTC	CASSVVGGGHYNEQFF
few	TRBV15	TRBJ2-5	-	TGTGCCACCAGCAGGGCCCGGGGCCTATTGCAGTCCCAGTACTTC	CATSRARGLLQSQYF
-	TRBV20-1	TRBJ2-5	-	TGCAGTGCTCTACGGAGCGGGCAAGAGACCCAGTACTTC	CSALRSGQETQYF
-	TRBV9	TRBJ2-3	-	TGTGCCAGCAGCGTAGGAGGCATACGCACAGATACGCAGTATTTT	CASSVGGIRTDTQYF
few	TRBV3-1	TRBJ2-7	TRBD2	TGTGCCAGCAGCGTGGGGGCACGGTTAGCGGGGCGCTCCTACGAGCAGTACTTC	CASSVGARLAGRSYEQYF
-	TRBV7-8	TRBJ2-1	TRBD1	TGTGCCAGCAGCTCACCGACAGGGGAAAATGAGCAGTTCTTC	CASSSPTGENEQFF
many	TRBV16	TRBJ1-2	TRBD1	TGTGCCAGCAGCCAATCAGGACAGGGCAACTATGGCTACACCTTC	CASSQSGQGNYGYTF
few	TRBV10-3	TRBJ2-1	-	TGTGCCATCAGTGCTCAGGGCTATGAGCAGTTCTTC	CAISAQGYEQFF
few	TRBV20-1	TRBJ2-3	TRBD2	TGCAGTGCTGTAGCGGGGGTGACAGATACGCAGTATTTT	CSAVAGVTDTQYF
-	TRBV20-1	TRBJ2-5	-	TGCAGTGCTAGAAACACGCAACAAGAGACCCAGTACTTC	CSARNTQQETQYF
-	TRBV14	TRBJ1-4	TRBD1	TGTGCCAGCAGCCAGTCGACAGGGCCTAATGAAAAACTGTTTTTT	CASSQSTGPNEKLFF
many	TRBV4-2	TRBJ1-2	TRBD1	TGTGCCAGCAGCCGGGGGGCAGGGGGCAACTATGGCTACACCTTC	CASSRGAGGNYGYTF
-	TRBV5-1	TRBJ1-1	-	TGCGCCAGCAGCTTGGAGTCAGGGGTCGAAGCTTTCTTT	CASSLESGVEAFF
few	TRBV7-2	TRBJ2-5	-	TGTGCCAGCAGCTTAGGGACCGTTCGACAAGAGACCCAGTACTTC	CASSLGTVRQETQYF
-	TRBV6-5	TRBJ2-1	TRBD2	TGTGCCAGCAGAACTAGCGGGGGGACGTACAATGAGCAGTTCTTC	CASRTSGGTYNEQFF
-	TRBV21-1	TRBJ2-7	-	TGTGCCAGCAGTCCGGACAGGGGGCCGATCTACGAGCAGTACTTC	CASSPDRGPIYEQYF
-	TRBV29-1	TRBJ1-1	-	TGCAGCGTTGGTCACTCGCGGGGCACTGAAGCTTTCTTT	CSVGHSRGTEAFF
-	TRBV5-1	TRBJ2-1	-	TGTGCCAGCAGCTTAGGGCAGGGGGGTCACAATGAGCAGTTCTTC	CASSLGQGGHNEQFF
few	TRBV20-1	TRBJ1-2	-	TGCAGTGCTAGAGGGGAGATCCAGACCTATGGCTACACCTTC	CSARGEIQTYGYTF
-	TRBV7-9	TRBJ1-2	-	TGTGCCAGCAGCTTAGCACAGCCCTATGGCTGCACCTTC	CASSLAQPYGCTF
-	TRBV4-2	TRBJ2-7	-	TGTGCCACCCAAGCTCCGGGCTCCTACGAGCAGTACTTC	CATQAPGSYEQYF
-	TRBV29-1	TRBJ2-1	TRBD1	TGCAGCCCCCACAGGGGAATCTATGAGCAGTTCTTC	CSPHRGIYEQFF
-	TRBV5-1	TRBJ1-2	-	TGCGCCAGCAGCTTTGACAGAGTCCGCTATGGCTACACCTTC	CASSFDRVRYGYTF
few	TRBV18	TRBJ2-3	-	TGTGCCAGCTCATCGGGACGCACAGATACGCAGTATTTT	CASSSGRTDTQYF
-	TRBV5-1	TRBJ1-2	TRBD1	TGCGCCAGCAGCCGCTCCGAACAGGGGAGCGATGGCTACACCTTC	CASSRSEQGSDGYTF
-	TRBV20-1	TRBJ2-5	-	TGCAGTGCTAGACCCGGGCCCATTTCGGAGACCCAGTACTTC	CSARPGPISETQYF
few	TRBV20-1	TRBJ2-5	-	TGCAGTGCACCGGACGGATCCTACTTTCAGTACTTC	CSAPDGSYFQYF
-	TRBV4-1	TRBJ2-3	TRBD2	TGCGCCAGCAGCCCAAACGGGAGGGTAACAGATACGCAGTATTTT	CASSPNGRVTDTQYF
-	TRBV5-6	TRBJ2-1	-	TGTGCCAGCAGCTTGGTAGCCGACAGAAAGTTCTTC	CASSLVADRKFF
few	TRBV20-1	TRBJ1-5	-	TGCAGTGCTTATGGGTGGAGGACAGGCAATCAGCCCCAGCATTTT	CSAYGWRTGNQPQHF
many	TRBV4-2	TRBJ2-5	TRBD2	TGTGCCAGCAGCCAAGGGACTAGCGGGGGGCGGGAGACCCAGTACTTC	CASSQGTSGGRETQYF
-	TRBV5-1	TRBJ2-1	TRBD2	TGCGCCAGCAGCTTCGGACTAGCGGGGGGGAACAATGAGCAGTTCTTC	CASSFGLAGGNNEQFF
few	TRBV12-3/TRBV12-4	TRBJ2-7	-	TGTGCCAGCAGTTTAACGGGGTCAAGCTCCTACGAGCAGTACTTC	CASSLTGSSSYEQYF
-	TRBV7-2	TRBJ2-7	-	TGTGCCAGCAGCTTAATGGGGGCGGGAGTGAACGAGCAGTACTTC	CASSLMGAGVNEQYF
few	TRBV15	TRBJ2-5	-	TGTGCCACCAGCAGAGCTGGTGAGGGTAGGTTCCAGACCCAGTACTTC	CATSRAGEGRFQTQYF
-	TRBV5-1	TRBJ1-4	-	TGCGCCAGCAGCAGCTCCCGGGGGGCGCGAGAAAAACTGTTTTTT	CASSSSRGAREKLFF
-	TRBV4-1	TRBJ2-1	-	TGCGCCAGCAACCACTTCCGCTGTCAAGTCCAGTTCTTC	CASNHFRCQVQFF
-	TRBV18	TRBJ2-7	TRBD1	TGTGCCAGCTCACCAGCCGGACAGGACTACGAGCAGTACTTC	CASSPAGQDYEQYF
-	TRBV2	TRBJ2-3	-	TGTGCCAGCAGTGCCAACGACGCCACCAGCACAGATACGCAGTATTTT	CASSANDATSTDTQYF
-	TRBV29-1	TRBJ2-1	TRBD1	TGCAGCGTTGATCAGCTGGACAGGGGCTACAATGAGCAGTTCTTC	CSVDQLDRGYNEQFF
-	TRBV12-3/TRBV12-4	TRBJ1-1	-	TGTGCCAGCAGTTTCGGGGGATACGGGAACACTGAAGCTTTCTTT	CASSFGGYGNTEAFF
-	TRBV20-1	TRBJ2-4	-	TGCAGTGCTAGGAGGGGCAGGGGACTAGCCAAAAACATTCAGTACTTC	CSARRGRGLAKNIQYF
-	TRBV5-1	TRBJ2-7	TRBD2	TGCGCCAGTAGGGCACTTAGCGGGGCCTCCTACGAGCAGTACTTC	CASRALSGASYEQYF
few	TRBV6-1	TRBJ1-4	-	TGTGCCAGCAGTGACGCTCCGGGCCCTAATGAAAAACTGTTTTTT	CASSDAPGPNEKLFF
once	TRBV5-1	TRBJ1-4	TRBD1	TGCGCCAGCAGCCCCGACAGGGGATCTGAAAAACTGGTTTTT	CASSPDRGSEKLVF
-	TRBV2	TRBJ2-3	TRBD2	TGTGCCAGCAGTGGACGGACTAGCGGGGGGGCTGATACGCAGTATTTT	CASSGRTSGGADTQYF
-	TRBV29-1	TRBJ2-3	TRBD1	TGCAGCGTTGAAGAGGGACAGGGTTCTGATAATACGCAGTATTTT	CSVEEGQGSDNTQYF
-	TRBV12-3/TRBV12-4	TRBJ2-5	-	TGTGCCAGCAGCCCCTCCCTAGGGAATGAGCAGTACTTC	CASSPSLGNEQYF